This T cell receptor beta chain emerged from a study of blood T cell repertoires in COVID-19. Across the study: Samples taken during acute and convalescent COVID-19 were collected in the United States, Italy and Spain. PBMCs, B-cell-depleted T cells, or T cells provided the cDNA or gDNA that made up the material.

Authors' analysis steps: Researchers report that nucleated cell counts were estimated from reference gene primer amplification. Clones were read by immunoSEQ multiplex PCR, and TCRdb kept only the in-frame ones, dropping some. The D gene and trimming were derived from the DNA, and the V and J assignments and clone size from that table. The sample holds more than 95,000 clones, about 79% seen once. This clone came up many times. This TCR derives from a woman over 75 with active or convalescent COVID-19. Sequencing was done on a sample of peripheral blood.

The CDR3 DNA reads as TGTGCCAGCAGGGAAATGGACAGGGGAAGCAATCAGCCCCAGCATTTT. It is translated as CASREMDRGSNQPQHF. The chain couples TRBV6-6 to TRBJ1-5; 9 nucleotides match TRBD1. V lost 6 bases, J lost 1 base, and 7 bases stayed unmatched. Germline V gives CDR1 MNHNY, CDR2 SVGAGI (reference sequence). There are 16 residues in the CDR3.